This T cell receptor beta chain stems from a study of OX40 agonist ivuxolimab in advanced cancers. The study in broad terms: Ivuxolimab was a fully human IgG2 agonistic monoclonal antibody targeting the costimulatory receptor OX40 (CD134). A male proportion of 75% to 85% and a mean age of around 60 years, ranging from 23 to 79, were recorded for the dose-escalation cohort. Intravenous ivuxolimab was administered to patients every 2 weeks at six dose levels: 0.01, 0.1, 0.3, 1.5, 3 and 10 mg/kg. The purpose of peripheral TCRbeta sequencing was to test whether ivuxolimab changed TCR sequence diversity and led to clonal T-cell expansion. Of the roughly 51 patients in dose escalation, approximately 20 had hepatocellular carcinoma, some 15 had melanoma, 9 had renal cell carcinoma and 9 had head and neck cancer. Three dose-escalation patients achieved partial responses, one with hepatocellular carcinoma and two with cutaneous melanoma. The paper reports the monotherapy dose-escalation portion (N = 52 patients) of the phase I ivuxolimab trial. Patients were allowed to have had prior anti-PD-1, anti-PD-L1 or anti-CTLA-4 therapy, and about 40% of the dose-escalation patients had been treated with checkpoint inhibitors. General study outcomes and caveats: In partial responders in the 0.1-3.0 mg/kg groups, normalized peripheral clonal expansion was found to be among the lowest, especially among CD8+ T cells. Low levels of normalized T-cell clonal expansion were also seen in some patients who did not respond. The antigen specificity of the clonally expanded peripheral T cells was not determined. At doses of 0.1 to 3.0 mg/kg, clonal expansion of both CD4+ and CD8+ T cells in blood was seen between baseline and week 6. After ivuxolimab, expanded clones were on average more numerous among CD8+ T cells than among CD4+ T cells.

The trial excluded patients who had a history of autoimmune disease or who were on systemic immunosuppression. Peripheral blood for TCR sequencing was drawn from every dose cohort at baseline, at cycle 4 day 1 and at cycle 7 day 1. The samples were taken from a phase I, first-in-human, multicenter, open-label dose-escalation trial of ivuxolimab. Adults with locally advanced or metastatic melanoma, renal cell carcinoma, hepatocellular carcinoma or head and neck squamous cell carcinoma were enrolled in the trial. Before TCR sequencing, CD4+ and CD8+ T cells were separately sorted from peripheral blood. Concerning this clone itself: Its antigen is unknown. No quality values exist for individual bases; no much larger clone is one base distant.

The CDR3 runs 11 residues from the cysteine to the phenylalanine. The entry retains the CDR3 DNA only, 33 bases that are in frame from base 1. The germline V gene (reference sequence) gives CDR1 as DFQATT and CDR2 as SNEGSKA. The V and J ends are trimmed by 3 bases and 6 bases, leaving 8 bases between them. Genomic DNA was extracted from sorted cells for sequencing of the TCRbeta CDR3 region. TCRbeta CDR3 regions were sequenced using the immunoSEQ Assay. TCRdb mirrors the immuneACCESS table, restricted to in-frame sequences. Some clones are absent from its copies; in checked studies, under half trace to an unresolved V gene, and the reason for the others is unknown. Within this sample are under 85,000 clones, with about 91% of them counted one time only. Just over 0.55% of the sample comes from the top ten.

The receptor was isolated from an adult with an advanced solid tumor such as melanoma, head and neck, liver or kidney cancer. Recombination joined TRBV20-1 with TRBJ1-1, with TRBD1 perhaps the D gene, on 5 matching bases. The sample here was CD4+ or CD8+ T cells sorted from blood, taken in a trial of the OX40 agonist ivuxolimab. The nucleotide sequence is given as TGCAGTGCTAGTGAGGGGCCTGAAGCTTTCTTT. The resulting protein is CSASEGPEAFF.